Following are 13 T cell receptor beta chains from one sample sequenced in a study of post-analysis software for immune sequencing data. Findings and caveats of the study: TRBV5-6, TRBV5-1 and TRBV20-1 were among four or five TRBV segments more frequent in patients than controls.

Every TCR beta cDNA library bore unique molecular identifiers. TCRdb reanalysed the PCR reads using MiXCR and keeps one entry per CDR3 protein. The sample holds some 500,000 distinct CDR3 sequences, roughly 46% seen once. Their cognate antigens are unknown. The sequenced material came from blood. All receptors come from a girl between 10 and 17 years old with multiple sclerosis.

Ten or more counts support this clonotype. The V gene is TRBV20-1, the J gene TRBJ2-4; no reliable D call. This CDR3 spans 15 amino acids. Germline V gene data show CDR1 as DFQATT and CDR2 as SNEGSKA (reference sequence). Trimming took off 5 bases at V and 1 base at J, with 15 bases between the two ends. This chain's CDR3 is CSAPDSGVAKNIQYF. The CDR3 DNA reads as TGCAGTGCTCCTGATTCCGGTGTTGCCAAAAACATTCAGTACTTC.

This clonotype was counted a few times. V is TRBV5-4 and J is TRBJ2-7; TRBD2 agrees at 11 bases. The trim removed 4 bases at V and 5 bases at J, leaving 11 bases unmatched. This CDR3 comprises 16 residues. Germline-derived CDR1 and CDR2 are SGHNT and YYREEE (reference sequence). CDR3 nucleotides: TGTGCCAGCAGCCCCCTAGCGGGAGGATCTATCCACGAGCAGTACTTC. It is translated as CASSPLAGGSIHEQYF.

This clonotype was seen a few times. One base away lies a much larger clone, so this may be a sequencing read error. This chain joins TRBV5-1 and TRBJ1-6; D not certain. The CDR3 has 14 residues. Germline CDR1 SGHRS, CDR2 YFSETQ. Trimming removed 9 bases from V and 3 bases from J, with 13 bases in between. CDR3 region: CANNIPDYNSPLHF. CDR3 DNA: TGCGCCAACAACATCCCGGACTATAATTCACCCCTCCACTTT.

The V call is TRBV29-1, the J call TRBJ2-1; no firm D call. Trimming cost V 3 bases and J 5 bases, with 5 bases left between them. The germline V gene has CDR1 SQVTM and CDR2 ANQGSEA. The CDR3 spans 11 residues. The CDR3 sequence is CSVDLNNEQFF. CDR3 nucleotide sequence: TGCAGCGTTGACCTGAACAATGAGCAGTTCTTC.

This clonotype was seen only once. The V and J genes are TRBV28 and TRBJ1-2; no clear D. The CDR3 loop spans 13 amino acids. V was clipped by 6 bases and J by 4 bases, with 12 bases between them. Germline values: CDR1 MDHEN, CDR2 SYDVKM. CDR3 region: CASRPEVSYGYTF. The CDR3 DNA is TGTGCCAGCAGACCCGAGGTTAGCTATGGCTACACCTTC.

CDR3 coding DNA: TGTGCCAGCAGCTTACCTCAGAGGGGGCGGGAAAGGGCCAAAAACATTCAGTACTTC. Translated: CASSLPQRGRERAKNIQYF. The chain carries TRBV7-9 and TRBJ2-4, with a tentative D call TRBD1 (7 bases). The CDR3 loop spans 19 amino acids. V lost 2 bases and J lost 1, with 21 bases in between. Germline V gene sequence: CDR1 SEHNR, CDR2 FQNEAQ (reference sequence).

The V gene is TRBV5-6, the J gene TRBJ1-1; no firm D call. From germline, CDR1 is SGHDT and CDR2 YYEEEE. The CDR3 loop spans 14 amino acids. V was cut by 4 bases and J by 0 bases, with 10 bases left in between. DNA of the CDR3: TGTGCCAGCAGCGAAGACAATCTGAACACTGAAGCTTTCTTT. Translation: CASSEDNLNTEAFF. The whole variable domain, remainder taken from reference TRBV5-6 and TRBJ1-1, is DAGVTQSPTHLIKTRGQQVTLRCSPKSGHDTVSWYQQALGQGPQFIFQYYEEEERQRGNFPDRFSGHQFPNYSSELNVNALLLGDSALYLCASSEDNLNTEAFFGQGTRLTVV.

This chain connects TRBV6-2 or TRBV6-3 to TRBJ2-1, with TRBD2 matching 7 bases. The germline gives CDR1 MNHEY, CDR2 SVGEGT. V gave up 6 bases and J gave up 3 bases; unmatched junction bases: 8. The CDR3 is 15 residues long. The CDR3 loop reads CASSHGLEVYNEQFF. CDR3 coding DNA: TGTGCCAGCAGCCACGGACTAGAGGTCTACAATGAGCAGTTCTTC.

The CDR3 here is CASSFDWIDTDTQYF. The CDR3, as DNA: TGTGCCAGCAGCTTCGACTGGATAGACACAGATACGCAGTATTTT. This chain links TRBV7-2 with TRBJ2-3; the D is unclear. This CDR3 has 15 amino acids. Germline CDR1 and CDR2: SGHTA and FQGNSA. V was clipped by 3 bases and J by 2 bases, with 12 bases between them.

V gene TRBV2 combines with J gene TRBJ2-6; 8 bases line up with TRBD1. There are 17 residues in the CDR3. V lost 11 bases to trimming and J lost 3 bases; unmatched junction nucleotides: 15. CDR1 is SNHLY and CDR2 is FYNNEI in the germline V gene. DNA of the CDR3: TGTGCCGGCCCCCGGACAGGGAGTTATGGTGGGGCCAACGTCCTGACTTTC. This codes for CAGPRTGSYGGANVLTF.

V and J are TRBV29-1 and TRBJ1-2, with no clear D. Germline V gives CDR1 SQVTM, CDR2 ANQGSEA. This CDR3 contains 11 residues. Trimming took 4 bases from V and 6 from J, leaving 9 bases between them. DNA of the CDR3: TGCAGCGTTGGGTCCGATGATGGCTACACCTTC. Amino acid sequence: CSVGSDDGYTF. The full variable domain, completed using reference TRBV29-1 and TRBJ1-2, is SAVISQKPSRDICQRGTSLTIQCQVDSQVTMMFWYRQQPGQSLTLIATANQGSEATYESGFVIDKFPISRPNLTFSTLTVSNMSPEDSSIYLCSVGSDDGYTFGSGTRLTVV.

This clonotype has just one count. The rearrangement joins TRBV12-3 or TRBV12-4 to TRBJ2-1; 7 bases are shared with TRBD2. The CDR3 totals 15 residues. Losses at the gene ends were 2 bases for V and 12 bases for J; bases not matched to a gene: 13. The CDR3 region has the DNA TGTGCCAGCAGTTTAACCCAGTGGGAGGGCCGCGTGCAGTTCTTC. The encoded protein is CASSLTQWEGRVQFF.

This clonotype was seen just once. CDR3 in amino acids: CASNWRAGTQYF. In DNA form, the CDR3 reads TGTGCCAGCAACTGGAGGGCCGGTACGCAGTATTTT. V and J are TRBV12-3 or TRBV12-4 and TRBJ2-3; a weak D match, TRBD2 (6 bases). The length of the CDR3 is 12 residues. Trimming left V 7 bases short and J 8 bases short, with 13 bases between.